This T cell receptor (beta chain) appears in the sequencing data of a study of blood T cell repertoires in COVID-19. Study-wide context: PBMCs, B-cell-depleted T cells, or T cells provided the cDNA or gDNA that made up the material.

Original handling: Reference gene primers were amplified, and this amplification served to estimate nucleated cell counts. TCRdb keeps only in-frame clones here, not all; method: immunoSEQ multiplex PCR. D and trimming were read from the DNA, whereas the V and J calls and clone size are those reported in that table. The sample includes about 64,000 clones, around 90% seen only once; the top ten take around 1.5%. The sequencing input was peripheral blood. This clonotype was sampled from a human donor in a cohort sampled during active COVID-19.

The CDR3 bases are TGTGCCAGCACCGATCGACAGGGTCGGGTCGGCGAGCAGTACTTC. Protein sequence: CASTDRQGRVGEQYF. The chain employs TRBV5-4 and TRBJ2-7; 7 bases agree with TRBD1. J lost 6 bases, V lost 6 bases, and 15 bases had no gene match. The CDR3 consists of 15 residues. Germline V gene lookup returns CDR1 SGHNT and CDR2 YYREEE (reference sequence). Full variable domain (outside the CDR3, taken from reference TRBV5-4 and TRBJ2-7): ETGVTQSPTHLIKTRGQQVTLRCSSQSGHNTVSWYQQALGQGPQFIFQYYREEENGRGNFPPRFSGLQFPNYSSELNVNALELDDSALYLCASTDRQGRVGEQYFGPGTRLTVT.